A single sample gave rise to the 32 T cell receptor beta chains below, sequenced in a study of blood T cell repertoires in COVID-19. Sequencing was performed with immunoSEQ multiplex PCR; in TCRdb, only in-frame clones are kept and a portion is missing. This sample has 200,000 to 300,000 clones, with about 85% found just once. Material for sequencing was peripheral blood. The receptor source for this set is a man aged 18 to 30 with active or convalescent COVID-19.

The gene calls are TRBV11-1 and TRBJ1-1; a possible D gene is TRBD1 (5 bases). Trimming shortened V by 5 bases and J by 1 base, and 17 bases separated the two germline ends. CDR3 length: 16 amino acids. Per germline, CDR1 SGHAT and CDR2 FQDESV (reference sequence). The CDR3 coding sequence is TGTGCCAGCAGCCCACGTCGGGGGGGAACGAACACTGAAGCTTTCTTT. Encoded protein: CASSPRRGGTNTEAFF.

This rearrangement joins TRBV9 to TRBJ2-3; 15 positions match TRBD2. CDR3 length: 21 amino acids. V was pared by 4 bases and J by 3 bases, with 18 bases of the junction left unmatched. CDR1 and CDR2 (germline): SGDLS, YYNGEE. The CDR3 here is CASSYGKGLAGGIGMTDTQYF. The CDR3 DNA follows: TGTGCCAGCAGCTATGGTAAAGGACTAGCGGGAGGGATTGGGATGACAGATACGCAGTATTTT.

The chain is built from TRBV6-5 and TRBJ1-1, with D possibly matching TRBD1 (5 bases). V lost 11 bases and J lost 4, with 23 bases in between. This CDR3 region has 15 residues. The germline V gene has CDR1 MNHEY and CDR2 SVGAGI. CDR3 amino acids: CAGGALATTPTEAFF. The CDR3 nucleotides are TGTGCCGGCGGGGCGCTGGCAACAACACCCACTGAAGCTTTCTTT.

The gene calls are TRBV19 and TRBJ2-1; 9 bases match TRBD1. The CDR3 is made up of 15 amino acids. From germline, CDR1 is LNHDA and CDR2 SQIVND (reference sequence). Trimming cost V 8 bases and J 6 bases; bases outside gene matches: 11. Written as DNA, the CDR3 is TGTGCCAGTGGAAAAACCGGGACAGGGTCCAATGAGCAGTTCTTC. This codes for CASGKTGTGSNEQFF.

The V gene is TRBV16, the J gene TRBJ1-2; D is uncertain. V shed 1 base and J shed 8 bases, with 11 bases lying between them. From germline, CDR1 is KGHSY and CDR2 FQNENV. The CDR3 is 13 residues long. The CDR3 sequence is CASSQFYGQGYTF. The CDR3 nucleotides are TGTGCCAGCAGCCAATTTTATGGTCAGGGCTACACCTTC.

This chain links TRBV5-6 with TRBJ2-2; TRBD2 agrees at 14 bases. Per the germline V gene, CDR1 is SGHDT and CDR2 is YYEEEE. This CDR3 has 18 residues. Germline trimming cut 2 bases from V and 0 bases from J; bases unmatched to any gene: 3. The CDR3 region has the DNA TGTGCCAGCAGCTTCCCGGGACTAGCGGGGGCGAACACCGGGGAGCTGTTTTTT. As protein: CASSFPGLAGANTGELFF. The whole variable domain, remainder taken from reference TRBV5-6 and TRBJ2-2, is DAGVTQSPTHLIKTRGQQVTLRCSPKSGHDTVSWYQQALGQGPQFIFQYYEEEERQRGNFPDRFSGHQFPNYSSELNVNALLLGDSALYLCASSFPGLAGANTGELFFGEGSRLTVL.

The CDR3 DNA reads TGCGCCAGCAGCCAAGATGGGGGACTAGCGGGAGTCAGGTCCGGCGCAGATACGCAGTATTTT. Amino acid sequence: CASSQDGGLAGVRSGADTQYF. The J gene is TRBJ2-3, the V gene TRBV4-3, with 14 bases identical to TRBD2. Germline loops: CDR1 LGHNA, CDR2 YSLEER. CDR3 length equals 21 residues. With V trimmed by 0 bases and J by 4 bases, 15 bases remained unmatched.

This chain uses TRBV6-6 with TRBJ2-7; D gene ambiguous. CDR3 size: 15 residues. The germline V gene has CDR1 MNHNY and CDR2 SVGAGI (reference sequence). V lost 0 bases and J lost 0, with 9 bases in between. CDR3 DNA: TGTGCCAGCAGTTACTCGCCACATTTCTCCTACGAGCAGTACTTC. It yields the protein CASSYSPHFSYEQYF.

The rearrangement uses TRBV3-1 (or the pseudogene TRBV3-2) and TRBJ2-1, with 7 nucleotides matching TRBD2. CDR1 is LGHDT and CDR2 is YNNKEL in the germline V gene (reference sequence). V was pared by 4 bases and J by 3 bases, with 6 bases of the junction left unmatched. The CDR3 loop spans 15 amino acids. The CDR3 loop is CASSLEGTNYNEQFF. CDR3 bases: TGTGCCAGCAGCCTAGAAGGGACTAACTACAATGAGCAGTTCTTC.

V and J are TRBV2 and TRBJ1-1; the D is unclear. V lost 2 bases and J lost 8, with 6 bases in between. This CDR3 comprises 11 residues. Germline values: CDR1 SNHLY, CDR2 FYNNEI. CDR3 amino acids: CASSESGEAFF. Here the CDR3 DNA reads TGTGCCAGCAGTGAATCAGGCGAAGCTTTCTTT.

V is TRBV3-1 (or the pseudogene TRBV3-2) and J is TRBJ1-1; no firm D call. The CDR3 covers 14 residues. Deletions cut 4 bases from V and 1 base from J, with 10 bases between. Germline CDR1 LGHDT, CDR2 YNNKEL (reference sequence). The CDR3 sequence: CASSPARGNTEAFF. CDR3 bases: TGTGCCAGCAGCCCTGCCCGGGGGAACACTGAAGCTTTCTTT.

The DNA of the CDR3 is TGTGCCAGCGGAGATCGAATATTCGGAAACACCATATATTTT. It specifies CASGDRIFGNTIYF. The chain is built from TRBV6-5 and TRBJ1-3; D gene ambiguous. The CDR3 length is 14 residues. In germline, CDR1 is MNHEY, CDR2 SVGAGI. V was trimmed by 8 bases and J by 4 bases, leaving 15 bases between them.

V is TRBV12-5 and J is TRBJ2-2; D not certain. The CDR3 loop spans 12 amino acids. V lost 6 bases to trimming and J lost 3 bases, with 5 bases between them. Germline lookup yields CDR1 LGHNT and CDR2 FRNRAP. CDR3 sequence (DNA): TGTGCTAGTGGCCTTTACACCGGGGAGCTGTTTTTT. Translation gives CASGLYTGELFF.

V is TRBV6-5 and J is TRBJ2-7, with D unclear. Trimming removed 3 bases at V and 5 bases at J, with 8 bases between. This CDR3 comprises 12 residues. Germline CDR1 and CDR2: MNHEY and SVGAGI. CDR3 DNA: TGTGCCAGCAGTTATACAAACAACGAGCAGTACTTC. This encodes CASSYTNNEQYF.

Note on this clone: The same CDR3 arises from other DNA sequences in this sample as well. This chain connects TRBV1 to TRBJ1-1. TRBV1 is described as a pseudogene. This CDR3 has 15 amino acids. This CDR3 reads CTSSQAPERGTEAFF. For the CDR3, the DNA is TGCACCAGCAGTCAAGCCCCCGAACGGGGCACTGAAGCTTTCTTT.

The CDR3 loop is CASSQFGRGEAFF. The DNA of the CDR3 is TGTGCCAGCAGCCAATTCGGGCGGGGTGAAGCTTTCTTT. The chain joins TRBV3-1 (or the pseudogene TRBV3-2) to TRBJ1-1; no clear D gene. Trimming pared 2 bases from V and 7 bases from J, leaving 11 bases between. The CDR3 has 13 amino acids. Per germline, CDR1 LGHDT and CDR2 YNNKEL (reference sequence).

The chain couples TRBV12-3 or TRBV12-4 to TRBJ1-6, with 8 positions matching TRBD1. J was trimmed by 8 bases and V by 4 bases; bases with no gene match: 1. The CDR3 covers 13 residues. DNA for the CDR3: TGTGCCAGCAGTTCGACAGGGGATTCACCCCTCCACTTT. Its protein product is CASSSTGDSPLHF.

The gene calls are TRBV5-4 and TRBJ1-3; D uncertain. Trimming took 0 bases from V and 0 from J, leaving 10 bases between them. Germline V gives CDR1 SGHNT, CDR2 YYREEE (reference sequence). The CDR3 sequence is 16 residues long. DNA for the CDR3: TGTGCCAGCAGCTTGGGAGGCGGGATCTCTGGAAACACCATATATTTT. Protein: CASSLGGGISGNTIYF. Variable domain in full (rest from reference TRBV5-4 and TRBJ1-3): ETGVTQSPTHLIKTRGQQVTLRCSSQSGHNTVSWYQQALGQGPQFIFQYYREEENGRGNFPPRFSGLQFPNYSSELNVNALELDDSALYLCASSLGGGISGNTIYFGEGSWLTVV.

This clone was seen once. The V call is TRBV6-5, the J call TRBJ2-5; maybe TRBD2 (6 bases). V was clipped by 2 bases and J by 4 bases, with 14 bases between them. This CDR3 has 15 amino acids. Germline CDR1 and CDR2: MNHEY and SVGAGI. This chain's CDR3 is CASSYRDSELETQYF. The DNA for the CDR3 is TGTGCCAGCAGTTACCGGGACTCGGAGTTAGAGACCCAGTACTTC.

On this clone: The same CDR3 is also encoded by other DNA sequences in this sample. The chain recombines TRBV11-2 with TRBJ2-1; 8 bases align to TRBD2. Germline loops: CDR1 SGHAT, CDR2 FQNNGV. This CDR3 is built from 16 residues. With V trimmed by 3 bases and J by 10 bases, 14 bases remained unmatched. CDR3 residues: CASSFPAGGRGKEQFF. The CDR3 region has the DNA TGTGCCAGCAGCTTCCCTGCGGGGGGCCGGGGGAAAGAGCAGTTCTTC.

The chain couples TRBV4-2 to TRBJ2-3; D not certain. The V gene lost 1 base and the J gene lost 2 bases, with 10 bases spanning the gap. CDR3 length: 15 amino acids. The germline V gene encodes CDR1 LGHNA and CDR2 YNFKEQ. The CDR3: CASSQVTYSTDTQYF. The CDR3 coding sequence is TGTGCCAGCAGCCAAGTCACGTACTCCACAGATACGCAGTATTTT.

The V call is TRBV10-3, the J call TRBJ2-7, with 7 positions matching TRBD1. This CDR3 is 13 amino acids long. V shed 5 bases and J 3 bases; nucleotides not matched to a gene: 4. Germline lookup yields CDR1 ENHRY and CDR2 SYGVKD. The CDR3, as DNA: TGTGCCATCAGTCTCGGGACAGACTACGAGCAGTACTTC. Protein: CAISLGTDYEQYF.

This chain uses TRBV19 with TRBJ2-5, with D tentatively TRBD2 (6 bases). Germline V gene sequence: CDR1 LNHDA, CDR2 SQIVND (reference sequence). V lost 2 bases to trimming and J lost 1 base, with 11 bases between them. There are 15 residues in the CDR3. The CDR3: CASSILAGLQETQYF. Here the CDR3 DNA reads TGTGCCAGTAGTATATTGGCGGGACTCCAAGAGACCCAGTACTTC.

The chain couples TRBV4-3 to TRBJ2-3, with 14 bases matching TRBD2. V dropped 1 base and J dropped 5; count of bases not matched to a gene: 8. CDR1 is LGHNA and CDR2 is YSLEER in the germline V gene. This CDR3 has 18 amino acids. CDR3 loop: CASSQVGLAGAGIDTQYF. CDR3 in DNA: TGCGCCAGCAGCCAAGTGGGACTAGCGGGGGCGGGAATAGATACGCAGTATTTT.

V gene TRBV7-8 combines with J gene TRBJ1-2; 7 positions agree with TRBD1. Germline trimming cut 1 base from V and 4 bases from J; bases unmatched to any gene: 6. Looked up from germline, CDR1 is SGHVS and CDR2 is FQNEAQ. This CDR3 has 15 amino acids. The CDR3 DNA reads as TGTGCCAGCAGCTTAGTGGAGGGGGCGAGCTATGGCTACACCTTC. Its translation: CASSLVEGASYGYTF.

The rearrangement joins TRBV27 to TRBJ2-5, with D hard to call. Germline V CDR1 and CDR2: MNHEY, SMNVEV (reference sequence). V lost 0 bases to trimming and J lost 7 bases, with 9 bases between them. The CDR3 totals 13 residues. The CDR3 DNA reads as TGTGCCAGCAGTTTATCACGGGTGGGGACCCAGTACTTC. Translated: CASSLSRVGTQYF.

V usage is TRBV30 and J usage is TRBJ2-5; 13 bases align to TRBD2. CDR3 length: 15 residues. The V and J ends lost 5 bases and 0 bases, in that order; junction bases with no gene match: 3. Germline CDR1 is GTSNPN and CDR2 is SVGIG (reference sequence). CDR3 sequence reads: CAWGTSGAYQETQYF. CDR3 sequence (DNA): TGTGCCTGGGGGACTAGCGGGGCCTACCAAGAGACCCAGTACTTC.

V gene TRBV7-2 combines with J gene TRBJ2-7; 8 bases line up with TRBD2. The CDR3 runs to 17 residues. Trimming cost V 4 bases and J 3 bases; bases outside gene matches: 14. The germline V gene encodes CDR1 SGHTA and CDR2 FQGNSA. The CDR3 sequence is CASSSAPGSGRRYEQYF. CDR3 nucleotides: TGTGCCAGCAGCTCGGCCCCCGGGAGCGGGAGACGCTACGAGCAGTACTTC.

The genes are TRBV7-2 and TRBJ1-4; possibly TRBD1 for D (5 bases). Trimming pared 5 bases from V and 0 bases from J, leaving 13 bases between. Germline values: CDR1 SGHTA, CDR2 FQGNSA. The CDR3 is made up of 16 amino acids. CDR3 sequence reads: CASSPRQISTNEKLFF. The CDR3 DNA follows: TGTGCCAGCAGCCCCCGACAGATTTCAACTAATGAAAAACTGTTTTTT.

This chain connects TRBV19 to TRBJ2-3, with TRBD2 matching 9 bases. The CDR3 is made up of 16 amino acids. Germline V gene lookup returns CDR1 LNHDA and CDR2 SQIVND (reference sequence). V dropped 4 bases and J dropped 6; count of bases not matched to a gene: 11. CDR3 in amino acids: CASSTLSSGSGDTQYF. In DNA form, the CDR3 reads TGTGCCAGTAGTACTCTGAGTAGCGGGAGTGGTGATACGCAGTATTTT.

This clone was recorded only once. The V and J genes are TRBV12-5 and TRBJ2-5; 13 bases fit TRBD2. V shed 4 bases and J 5 bases; nucleotides not matched to a gene: 4. Germline V gene data show CDR1 as LGHNT and CDR2 as FRNRAP. This CDR3 contains 15 residues. CDR3 sequence reads: CASGWGTSGVETQYF. In DNA, the CDR3 is TGTGCTAGTGGTTGGGGGACTAGCGGGGTTGAGACCCAGTACTTC.

The V call is TRBV9, the J call TRBJ1-1; D remains ambiguous. Trimming removed 0 bases at V and 6 bases at J, with 12 bases between. The CDR3 is 14 amino acids. Germline assignment: CDR1 SGDLS and CDR2 YYNGEE. The CDR3: CASSVASTRAEAFF. CDR3 coding DNA: TGTGCCAGCAGCGTAGCTAGTACGCGCGCTGAAGCTTTCTTT. Full variable domain (remainder filled in from reference TRBV9 and TRBJ1-1): DSGVTQTPKHLITATGQRVTLRCSPRSGDLSVYWYQQSLDQGLQFLIQYYNGEERAKGNILERFSAQQFPDLHSELNLSSLELGDSALYFCASSVASTRAEAFFGQGTRLTVV.